The sequence of this T cell receptor beta chain was determined in a study of monozygotic twins with inflammatory bowel disease. TCRdb reanalyzed the 5' RACE reads, giving one entry per CDR3 protein sequence and no DNA. This specimen shows about 450,000 distinct CDR3 sequences; the ten leading clones hold about 2.6%. This CDR3 has 14 amino acids. Germline V gives CDR1 SGHRS, CDR2 YFSETQ. The source of this sequence is a human donor with ulcerative colitis or Crohn's disease, or a healthy co-twin of an affected twin (not recorded which). This chain joins TRBV5-1 and TRBJ2-2; TCRdb names TRBD1, which stays unverified in the absence of DNA. The sequenced sample was blood. The CDR3 is CASSSDGQGGKLFF.